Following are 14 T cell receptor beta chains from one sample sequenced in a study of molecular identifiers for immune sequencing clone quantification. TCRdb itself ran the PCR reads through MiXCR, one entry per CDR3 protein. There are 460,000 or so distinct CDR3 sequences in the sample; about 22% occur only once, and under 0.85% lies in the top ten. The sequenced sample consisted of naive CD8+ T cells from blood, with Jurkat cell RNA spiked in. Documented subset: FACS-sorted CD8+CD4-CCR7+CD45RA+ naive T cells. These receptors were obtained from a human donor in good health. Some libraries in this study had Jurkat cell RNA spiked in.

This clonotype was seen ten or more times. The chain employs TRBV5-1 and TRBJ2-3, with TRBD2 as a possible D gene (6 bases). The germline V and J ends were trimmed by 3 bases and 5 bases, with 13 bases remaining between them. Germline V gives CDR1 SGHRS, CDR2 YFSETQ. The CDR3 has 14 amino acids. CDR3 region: CASSSIGGRDTQYF. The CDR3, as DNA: TGCGCCAGCAGCTCGATCGGGGGAAGAGATACGCAGTATTTT.

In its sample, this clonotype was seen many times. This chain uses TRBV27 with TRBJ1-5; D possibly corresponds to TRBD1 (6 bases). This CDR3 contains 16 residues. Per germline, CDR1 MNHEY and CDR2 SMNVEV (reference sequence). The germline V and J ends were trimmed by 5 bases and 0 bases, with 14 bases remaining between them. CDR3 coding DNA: TGTGCCAGCAGTCCTGGGACATCGGTTAGCAATCAGCCCCAGCATTTT. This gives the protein CASSPGTSVSNQPQHF.

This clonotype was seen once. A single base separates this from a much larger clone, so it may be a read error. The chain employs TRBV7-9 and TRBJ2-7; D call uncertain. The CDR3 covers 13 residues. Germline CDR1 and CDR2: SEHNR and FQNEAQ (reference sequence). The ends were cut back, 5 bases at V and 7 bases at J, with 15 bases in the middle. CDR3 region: CASSIGPAAEQYF. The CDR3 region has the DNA TGTGCCAGCAGCATAGGCCCGGCGGCGGAGCAGTACTTC.

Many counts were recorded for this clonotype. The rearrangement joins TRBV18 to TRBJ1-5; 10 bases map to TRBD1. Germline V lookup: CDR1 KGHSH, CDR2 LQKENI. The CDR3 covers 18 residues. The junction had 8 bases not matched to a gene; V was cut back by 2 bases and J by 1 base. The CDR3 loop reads CASSPSGTGDWSNQPQHF. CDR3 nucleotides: TGTGCCAGCTCACCATCGGGGACAGGGGATTGGAGCAATCAGCCCCAGCATTTT.

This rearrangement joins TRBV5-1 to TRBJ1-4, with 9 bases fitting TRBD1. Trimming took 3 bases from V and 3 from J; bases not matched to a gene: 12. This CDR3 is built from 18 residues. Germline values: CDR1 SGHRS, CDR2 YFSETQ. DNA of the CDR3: TGCGCCAGCAGCTCGATCCAGACGGGACAGGGTCCTAATGAAAAACTGTTTTTT. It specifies CASSSIQTGQGPNEKLFF.

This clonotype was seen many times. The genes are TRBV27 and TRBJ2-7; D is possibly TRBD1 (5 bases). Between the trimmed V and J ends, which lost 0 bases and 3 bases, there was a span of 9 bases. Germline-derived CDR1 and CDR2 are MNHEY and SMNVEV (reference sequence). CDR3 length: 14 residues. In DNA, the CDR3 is TGTGCCAGCAGTTTATCGAATCAGGGCTACGAGCAGTACTTC. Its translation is CASSLSNQGYEQYF.

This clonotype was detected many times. CDR3 residues: CASSLLGGGSDTQYF. The CDR3 DNA reads as TGTGCCAGCAGTTTATTGGGCGGGGGGTCAGATACGCAGTATTTT. The rearrangement links TRBV27 to TRBJ2-3, with 8 bases that match TRBD2. Germline trimming cut 1 base from V and 4 bases from J; bases unmatched to any gene: 4. Germline-derived CDR1 and CDR2 are MNHEY and SMNVEV (reference sequence). The length of the CDR3 is 15 residues.

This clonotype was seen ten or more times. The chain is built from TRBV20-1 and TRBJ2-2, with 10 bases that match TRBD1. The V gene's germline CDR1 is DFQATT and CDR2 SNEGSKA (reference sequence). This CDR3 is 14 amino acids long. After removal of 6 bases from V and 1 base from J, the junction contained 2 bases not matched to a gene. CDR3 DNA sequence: TGCAGTGCGTGGGACAGGGGGAACACCGGGGAGCTGTTTTTT. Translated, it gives CSAWDRGNTGELFF.

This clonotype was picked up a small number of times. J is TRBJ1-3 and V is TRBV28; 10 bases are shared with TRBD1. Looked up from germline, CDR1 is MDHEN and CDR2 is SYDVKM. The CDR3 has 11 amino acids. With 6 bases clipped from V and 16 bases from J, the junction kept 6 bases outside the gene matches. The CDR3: CASSPDRGYYF. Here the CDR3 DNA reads TGTGCCAGCAGCCCGGACAGGGGGTATTATTTT.

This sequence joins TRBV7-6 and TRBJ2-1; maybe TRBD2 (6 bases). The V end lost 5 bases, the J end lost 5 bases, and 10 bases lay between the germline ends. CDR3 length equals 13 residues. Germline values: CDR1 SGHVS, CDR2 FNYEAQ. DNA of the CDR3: TGTGCCAGCAGCGGCGGACTAAACAATGAGCAGTTCTTC. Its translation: CASSGGLNNEQFF.

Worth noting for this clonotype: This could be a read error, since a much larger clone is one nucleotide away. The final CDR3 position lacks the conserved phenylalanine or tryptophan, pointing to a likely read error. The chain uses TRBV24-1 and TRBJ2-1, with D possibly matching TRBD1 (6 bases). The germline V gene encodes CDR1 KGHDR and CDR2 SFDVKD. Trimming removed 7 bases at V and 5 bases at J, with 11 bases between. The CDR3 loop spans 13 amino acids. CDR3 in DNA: TGTGCCACCAGGCAGGGGTCAGACAATGAGCAGTTCTCC. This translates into CATRQGSDNEQFS.

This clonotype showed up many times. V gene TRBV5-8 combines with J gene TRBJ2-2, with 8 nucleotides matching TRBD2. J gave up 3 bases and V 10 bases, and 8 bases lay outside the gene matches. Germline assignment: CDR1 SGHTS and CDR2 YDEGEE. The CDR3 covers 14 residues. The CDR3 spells CAGWREVDTGELFF. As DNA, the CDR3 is TGTGCCGGTTGGCGGGAGGTAGACACCGGGGAGCTGTTTTTT. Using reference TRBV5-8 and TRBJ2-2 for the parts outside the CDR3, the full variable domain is EAGVTQSPTHLIKTRGQQATLRCSPISGHTSVYWYQQALGLGLQFLLWYDEGEERNRGNFPPRFSGRQFPNYSSELNVNALELEDSALYLCAGWREVDTGELFFGEGSRLTVL.

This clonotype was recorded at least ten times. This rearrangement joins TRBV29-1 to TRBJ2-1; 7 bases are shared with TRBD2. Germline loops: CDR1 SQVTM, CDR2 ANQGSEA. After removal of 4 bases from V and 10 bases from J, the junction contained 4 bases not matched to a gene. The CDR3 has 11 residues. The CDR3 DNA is TGCAGCGTTGCGGGGGGTCGCGAGCAGTTCTTC. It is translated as CSVAGGREQFF.

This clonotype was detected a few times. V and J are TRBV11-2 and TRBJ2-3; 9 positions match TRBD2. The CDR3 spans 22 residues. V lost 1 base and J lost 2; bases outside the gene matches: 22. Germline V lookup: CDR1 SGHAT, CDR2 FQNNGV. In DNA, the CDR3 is TGTGCCAGCAGCTTAGTTGTTAGCGGGGGCAAATCCCACAGCCCGGTCACAGATACGCAGTATTTT. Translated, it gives CASSLVVSGGKSHSPVTDTQYF.